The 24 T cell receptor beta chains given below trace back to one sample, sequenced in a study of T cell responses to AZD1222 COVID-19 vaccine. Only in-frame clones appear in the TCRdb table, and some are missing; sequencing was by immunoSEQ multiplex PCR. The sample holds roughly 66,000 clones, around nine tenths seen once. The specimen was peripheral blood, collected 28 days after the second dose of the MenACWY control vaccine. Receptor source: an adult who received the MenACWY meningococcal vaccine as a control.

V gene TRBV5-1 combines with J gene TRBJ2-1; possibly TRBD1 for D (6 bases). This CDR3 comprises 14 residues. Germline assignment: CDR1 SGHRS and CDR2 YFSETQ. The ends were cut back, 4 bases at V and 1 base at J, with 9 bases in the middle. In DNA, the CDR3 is TGCGCCAGCAGCAACAGGGTTTCCTACAATGAGCAGTTCTTC. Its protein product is CASSNRVSYNEQFF.

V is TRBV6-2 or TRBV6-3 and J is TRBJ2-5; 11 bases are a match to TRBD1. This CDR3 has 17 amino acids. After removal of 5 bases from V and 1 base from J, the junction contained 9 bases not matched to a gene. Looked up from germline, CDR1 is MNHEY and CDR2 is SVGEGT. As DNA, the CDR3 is TGTGCCAGCAGTGCAAACCGGGACAGGGGGTTCCAAGAGACCCAGTACTTC. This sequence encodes CASSANRDRGFQETQYF.

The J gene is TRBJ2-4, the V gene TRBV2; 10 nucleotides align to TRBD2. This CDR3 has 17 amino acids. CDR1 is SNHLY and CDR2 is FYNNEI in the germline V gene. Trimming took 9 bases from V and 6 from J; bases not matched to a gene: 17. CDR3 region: CASQRPGLAQTGNIQYF. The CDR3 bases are TGTGCCAGTCAACGACCGGGACTAGCGCAGACAGGAAACATTCAGTACTTC.

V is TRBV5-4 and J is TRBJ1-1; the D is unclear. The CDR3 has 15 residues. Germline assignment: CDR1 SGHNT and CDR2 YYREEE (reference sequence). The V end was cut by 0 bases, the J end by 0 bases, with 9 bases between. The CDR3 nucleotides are TGTGCCAGCAGCTTGGAGCCGGCGATGAACACTGAAGCTTTCTTT. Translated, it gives CASSLEPAMNTEAFF. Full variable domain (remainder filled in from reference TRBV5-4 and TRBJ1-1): ETGVTQSPTHLIKTRGQQVTLRCSSQSGHNTVSWYQQALGQGPQFIFQYYREEENGRGNFPPRFSGLQFPNYSSELNVNALELDDSALYLCASSLEPAMNTEAFFGQGTRLTVV.

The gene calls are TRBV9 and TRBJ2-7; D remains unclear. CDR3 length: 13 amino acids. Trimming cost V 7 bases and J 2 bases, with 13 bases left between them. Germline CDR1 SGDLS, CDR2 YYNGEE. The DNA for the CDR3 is TGTGCCAGCGTCTTCGAAGCTCCCTACGAGCAGTACTTC. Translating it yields CASVFEAPYEQYF.

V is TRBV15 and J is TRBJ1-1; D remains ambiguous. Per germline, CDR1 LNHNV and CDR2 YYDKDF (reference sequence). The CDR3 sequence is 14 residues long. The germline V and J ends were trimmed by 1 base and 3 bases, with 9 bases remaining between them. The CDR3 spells CATSRGAQDTEAFF. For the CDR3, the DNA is TGTGCCACCAGCAGAGGGGCCCAGGACACTGAAGCTTTCTTT.

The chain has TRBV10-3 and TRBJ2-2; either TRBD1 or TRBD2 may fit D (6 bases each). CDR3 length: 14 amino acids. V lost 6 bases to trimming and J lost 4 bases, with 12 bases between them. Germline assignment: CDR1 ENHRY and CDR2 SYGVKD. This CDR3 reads CAIRGGQGTGELFF. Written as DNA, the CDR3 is TGTGCCATCAGAGGGGGGCAGGGCACCGGGGAGCTGTTTTTT.

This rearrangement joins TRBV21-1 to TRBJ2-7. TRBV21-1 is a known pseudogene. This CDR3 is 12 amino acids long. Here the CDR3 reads CASSPSDGEQYF. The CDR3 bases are TGTGCCAGCAGTCCCTCGGACGGCGAGCAGTACTTC.

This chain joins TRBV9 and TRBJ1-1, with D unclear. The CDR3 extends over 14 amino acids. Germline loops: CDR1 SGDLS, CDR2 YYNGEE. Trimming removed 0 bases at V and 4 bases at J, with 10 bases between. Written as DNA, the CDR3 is TGTGCCAGCAGCGTAGGGATTTCGGGCACTGAAGCTTTCTTT. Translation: CASSVGISGTEAFF.

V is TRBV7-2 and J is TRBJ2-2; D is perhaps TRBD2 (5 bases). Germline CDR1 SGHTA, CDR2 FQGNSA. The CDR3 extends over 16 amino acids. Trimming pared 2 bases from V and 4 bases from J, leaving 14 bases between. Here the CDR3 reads CASSLRPSMSTGELFF. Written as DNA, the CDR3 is TGTGCCAGCAGCTTAAGGCCTAGCATGAGCACCGGGGAGCTGTTTTTT.

CDR3 protein: CASSLPPGRYSPLHF. As DNA, the CDR3 is TGTGCCAGCAGCTTACCCCCAGGGAGATACTCACCCCTCCACTTT. The J gene is TRBJ1-6, the V gene TRBV11-2; possible D gene TRBD1, 5 bases. In germline, CDR1 is SGHAT, CDR2 FQNNGV. This CDR3 is built from 15 residues. V shed 2 bases and J shed 10 bases, with 15 bases lying between them.

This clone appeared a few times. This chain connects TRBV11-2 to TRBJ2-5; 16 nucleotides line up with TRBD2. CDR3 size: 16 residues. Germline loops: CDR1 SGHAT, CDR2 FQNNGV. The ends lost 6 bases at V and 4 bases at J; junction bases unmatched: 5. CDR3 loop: CASRLGLAGGLETQYF. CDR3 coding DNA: TGTGCCAGCAGACTGGGACTAGCGGGAGGGCTAGAGACCCAGTACTTC.

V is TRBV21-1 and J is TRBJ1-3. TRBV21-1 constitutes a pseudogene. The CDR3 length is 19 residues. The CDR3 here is CASSQKRGNLPQSGNTIYF. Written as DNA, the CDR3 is TGTGCCAGCAGCCAAAAGCGGGGGAATTTACCACAATCCGGAAACACCATATATTTT.

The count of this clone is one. The CDR3 nucleotides are TGTGCCAGCAGTCCCCGTGTGGAGGGACGTCATGGCTACACCTTC. It codes for CASSPRVEGRHGYTF. V and J are TRBV6-2 or TRBV6-3 and TRBJ1-2, with D maybe TRBD1 (5 bases). The CDR3 loop spans 15 amino acids. V lost 5 bases and J 6 bases, leaving 19 bases between the germline ends. Germline V lookup: CDR1 MNHEY, CDR2 SVGEGT.

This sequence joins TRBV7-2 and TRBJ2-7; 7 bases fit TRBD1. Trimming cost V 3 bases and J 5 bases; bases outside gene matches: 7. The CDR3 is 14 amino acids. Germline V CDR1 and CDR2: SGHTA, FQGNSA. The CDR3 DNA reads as TGTGCCAGCAGCTTTAAGGACGGGACAGACGAGCAGTACTTC. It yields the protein CASSFKDGTDEQYF.

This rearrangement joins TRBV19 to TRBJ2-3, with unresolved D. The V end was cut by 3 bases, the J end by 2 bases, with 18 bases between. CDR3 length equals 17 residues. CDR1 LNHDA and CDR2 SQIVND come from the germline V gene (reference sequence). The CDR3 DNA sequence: TGTGCCAGTAGTATCACGGCTAATACACATCTCACAGATACGCAGTATTTT. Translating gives CASSITANTHLTDTQYF.

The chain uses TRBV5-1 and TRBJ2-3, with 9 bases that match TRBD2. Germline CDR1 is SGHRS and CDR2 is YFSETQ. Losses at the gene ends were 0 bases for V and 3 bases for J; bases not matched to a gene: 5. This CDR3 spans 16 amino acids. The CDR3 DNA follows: TGCGCCAGCAGCTTGGAGGGTAGCGGGGGTACAGATACGCAGTATTTT. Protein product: CASSLEGSGGTDTQYF. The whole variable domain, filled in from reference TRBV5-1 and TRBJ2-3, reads KAGVTQTPRYLIKTRGQQVTLSCSPISGHRSVSWYQQTPGQGLQFLFEYFSETQRNKGNFPGRFSGRQFSNSRSEMNVSTLELGDSALYLCASSLEGSGGTDTQYFGPGTRLTVL.

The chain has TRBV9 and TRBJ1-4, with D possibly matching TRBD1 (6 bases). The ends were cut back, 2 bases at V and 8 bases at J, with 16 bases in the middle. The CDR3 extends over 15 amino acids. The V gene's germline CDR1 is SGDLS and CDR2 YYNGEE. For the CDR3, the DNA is TGTGCCAGCAGCGTCGGAGGGAGGGGGATCGAAAAACTGTTTTTT. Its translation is CASSVGGRGIEKLFF.

The CDR3 sequence: CASSRGQGADTQYF. Here the CDR3 DNA reads TGCGCCAGCAGCCGAGGACAGGGGGCCGATACGCAGTATTTT. This chain uses TRBV4-1 with TRBJ2-3; 11 bases map to TRBD1. Trimming removed 4 bases from V and 6 bases from J; junction bases left unmatched: 3. The CDR3 contains 14 residues. Germline-derived CDR1 and CDR2 are MGHRA and YSYEKL.

The CDR3 loop is CASSPSGTGGSVYGYTF. In DNA form, the CDR3 reads TGTGCCAGCAGCCCCTCCGGGACAGGGGGTTCGGTCTATGGCTACACCTTC. This sequence joins TRBV28 and TRBJ1-2; TRBD1 matches 11 bases. The V segment lost 6 bases and the J segment 4 bases; nucleotides outside the gene matches: 13. CDR3 length: 17 residues. Germline CDR1 and CDR2: MDHEN and SYDVKM.

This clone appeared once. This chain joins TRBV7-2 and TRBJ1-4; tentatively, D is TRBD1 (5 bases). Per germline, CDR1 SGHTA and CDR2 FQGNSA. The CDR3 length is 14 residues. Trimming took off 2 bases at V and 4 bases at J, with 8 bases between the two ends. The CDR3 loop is CASSLSGRNEKLFF. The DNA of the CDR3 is TGTGCCAGCAGCTTATCGGGACGTAATGAAAAACTGTTTTTT.

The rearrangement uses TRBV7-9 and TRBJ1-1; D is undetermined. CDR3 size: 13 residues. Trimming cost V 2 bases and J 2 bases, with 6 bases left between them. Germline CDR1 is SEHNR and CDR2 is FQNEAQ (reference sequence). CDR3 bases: TGTGCCAGCAGCTTACACAGCAACACTGAAGCTTTCTTT. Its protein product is CASSLHSNTEAFF.

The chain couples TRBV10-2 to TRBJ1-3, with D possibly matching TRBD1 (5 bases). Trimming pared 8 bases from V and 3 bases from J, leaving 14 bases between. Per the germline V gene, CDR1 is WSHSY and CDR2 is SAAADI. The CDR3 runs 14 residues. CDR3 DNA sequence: TGCGCCAGCGGATGGCGGGGGGATGGAAACACCATATATTTT. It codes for CASGWRGDGNTIYF.

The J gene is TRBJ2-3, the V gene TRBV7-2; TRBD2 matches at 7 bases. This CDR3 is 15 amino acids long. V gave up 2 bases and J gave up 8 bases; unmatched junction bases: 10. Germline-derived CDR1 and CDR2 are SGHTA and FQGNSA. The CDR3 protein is CASSLTPEAGFTQYF. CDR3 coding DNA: TGTGCCAGCAGCTTAACTCCGGAAGCGGGGTTTACGCAGTATTTT.